This TCR beta chain emerged from a study of cytomegalovirus exposure and HLA in healthy donors. Turning to the study itself: When 300 to 500 donors were genotyped, about 80% of them were found to fall in the Caucasian-associated ancestry cluster. General study findings and limits: For most TCR sequences rarity was the rule, although some public TCRs occurred in many donors. Cytomegalovirus-associated TCR beta chains were listed, numbering 150 to 200.

Germline CDR1 reads SGHAT; CDR2 reads FQNNGV. V lost 4 bases, J lost 1 base, and 4 bases lay in between. This CDR3 is built from 12 residues. Details on this clone: Its antigen is unidentified.

Primers included in the PCR were 60 Vbeta and 13 Jbeta primers. TCRdb's copy holds only in-frame clones and misses some; the assay was immunoSEQ multiplex PCR. The sample has about 100,000 clones, 65% to 80% seen once. The sequenced sample was PBMCs. The source of this sequence is a woman in her 40s in good health and CMV-seronegative. The gene calls are TRBV11-2 and TRBJ2-5; the D is unclear. The DNA for the CDR3 is TGTGCCAGCAGCTGGGCCCAAGAGACCCAGTACTTC. It codes for CASSWAQETQYF.